Below are 8 T cell receptor beta chains sequenced from a single sample in a study of cytomegalovirus exposure and HLA in healthy donors. 13 Jbeta primers and 60 Vbeta primers were used for the PCR. This table comes from immunoSEQ multiplex PCR, and its TCRdb copy is limited to in-frame clones, with some not included. This table has 150,000 or so clones, 75% to 80% appearing once. The sample comprised PBMCs. All receptors come from a man in his forties or fifties in good health and CMV-seropositive.

This clone was detected once. The V gene is TRBV19, the J gene TRBJ1-6, with 8 bases identical to TRBD1. The CDR3 length is 16 residues. Germline V gene sequence: CDR1 LNHDA, CDR2 SQIVND (reference sequence). J was trimmed by 10 bases and V by 3 bases; bases with no gene match: 11. The CDR3 protein is CASSIVPTGGGSPLHF. The CDR3 nucleotides read TGTGCCAGTAGTATCGTCCCAACAGGGGGAGGCTCACCCCTCCACTTT.

The rearrangement uses TRBV11-2 and TRBJ1-1; TRBD1 is a possible D gene (6 bases). Between the trimmed V and J ends, which lost 5 bases and 9 bases, there was a span of 13 bases. Germline-derived CDR1 and CDR2 are SGHAT and FQNNGV. This CDR3 is 12 amino acids long. This CDR3 is CASSLGGGKAFF. For the CDR3, the DNA is TGTGCCAGCAGCCTAGGGGGGGGGAAAGCTTTCTTT.

The chain combines TRBV27 with TRBJ1-2; D call uncertain. Trimming took 2 bases from V and 4 from J, leaving 14 bases between them. Looked up from germline, CDR1 is MNHEY and CDR2 is SMNVEV (reference sequence). The CDR3 has 15 amino acids. CDR3 in amino acids: CASSLRVGGPYGYTF. The CDR3 DNA reads TGTGCCAGCAGTTTAAGAGTGGGAGGGCCCTATGGCTACACCTTC.

CDR3 loop: CASSLRDQETQYF. The CDR3 coding sequence is TGCGCCAGCAGCCTCAGGGACCAAGAGACCCAGTACTTC. V gene TRBV4-3 combines with J gene TRBJ2-5, with a possible D match to TRBD1 (5 bases). Trimming shortened V by 4 bases and J by 0 bases, and 6 bases separated the two germline ends. This CDR3 has 13 residues. CDR1 is LGHNA and CDR2 is YSLEER in the germline V gene.

This clone has just a few counts. CDR3 bases: TGTGCCAGCAGCGATCGGACGGAGGGCACTGAAGCTTTCTTT. Its protein is CASSDRTEGTEAFF. V gene TRBV9 combines with J gene TRBJ1-1; D unclear. The CDR3 covers 14 residues. Germline lookup yields CDR1 SGDLS and CDR2 YYNGEE. Trimming took 3 bases from V and 4 from J, leaving 13 bases between them.

The rearrangement links TRBV7-9 to TRBJ2-3; perhaps TRBD2 as D (6 bases). The CDR3 has 17 residues. Germline lookup yields CDR1 SEHNR and CDR2 FQNEAQ (reference sequence). The V end was cut by 1 base, the J end by 9 bases, with 23 bases between. CDR3 sequence (DNA): TGTGCCAGCAGCTTAGGAGGAGGTTCCCCGGGACTCACAACGCAGTATTTT. This codes for CASSLGGGSPGLTTQYF.

The J gene is TRBJ2-5, the V gene TRBV27, with D perhaps TRBD1 (5 bases). Judging by the DNA end, TRBJ2-7 fits better; the J call may be wrong. The CDR3 has 13 amino acids. Germline CDR1 is MNHEY and CDR2 is SMNVEV (reference sequence). The CDR3 spells CASSLGPYYEQYF. The CDR3 DNA follows: TGTGCCAGCAGTTTGGGGCCGTACTACGAGCAGTACTTC.

The chain recombines TRBV5-1 with TRBJ2-2; 8 bases agree with TRBD1. CDR1 is SGHRS and CDR2 is YFSETQ in the germline V gene. With V trimmed by 4 bases and J by 15 bases, 8 bases remained unmatched. The CDR3 has 12 amino acids. The CDR3 loop is CASSVDRALVFF. The DNA for the CDR3 is TGCGCCAGCAGCGTGGACAGGGCATTGGTGTTTTTT.